These T cell receptor beta chains were read from a single sample in a study of blood T cell repertoires in COVID-19. The data were produced by immunoSEQ multiplex PCR, yet TCRdb's version contains in-frame clones alone and is incomplete. The sample records under 250,000 clones, about 78% being singletons. The sequenced sample consisted of peripheral blood. Receptors were obtained from a woman aged 70-85 years with acute or convalescent COVID-19. Both conserved end residues are part of each CDR3. A D gene is named only where the DNA matches it firmly. A row's size may be missing; if present it is once, few, many or a size class.

clone size	V gene	D gene	J gene	CDR3 protein	CDR3 DNA
-	TRBV30	-	TRBJ1-2	CAWSPTSNYGYTF	TGTGCCTGGAGTCCCACTTCTAACTATGGCTACACCTTC
-	TRBV28	TRBD1	TRBJ1-4	CASSSGTGIEEKLFF	TGTGCCAGCAGTTCTGGGACAGGGATTGAGGAAAAACTGTTTTTT
-	TRBV21-1	-	TRBJ2-2	CASSNLSGSWNTGELFF	TGTGCCAGCAGCAATCTCTCCGGGAGTTGGAACACCGGGGAGCTGTTTTTT
once	TRBV5-4	TRBD2	TRBJ2-1	CASSTTSGPYNEQFF	TGTGCCAGCAGCACGACTAGCGGGCCCTACAATGAGCAGTTCTTC
-	TRBV5-1	-	TRBJ2-1	CASSLVVANEQFF	TGCGCCAGCAGCTTGGTTGTGGCCAATGAGCAGTTCTTC
-	TRBV5-1	TRBD1	TRBJ2-5	CASRRGRGSLEETQYF	TGCGCCAGCCGCCGGGGCAGGGGGAGTTTAGAAGAGACCCAGTACTTC
-	TRBV5-1	TRBD1	TRBJ1-5	CASREGQASNQPQHF	TGCGCCAGCAGGGAGGGACAGGCTAGCAATCAGCCCCAGCATTTT
-	TRBV7-6	-	TRBJ2-7	CASSLNRGYEQYF	TGTGCCAGCAGCTTAAATCGGGGCTACGAGCAGTACTTC
-	TRBV9	TRBD2	TRBJ2-7	CASSVGLAGGSTYEQYF	TGTGCCAGCAGCGTAGGACTAGCGGGAGGGTCGACCTACGAGCAGTACTTC
-	TRBV14	-	TRBJ1-3	CASSQQQGIPGNTIYF	TGTGCCAGCAGCCAACAACAGGGTATCCCTGGAAACACCATATATTTT
-	TRBV29-1	-	TRBJ2-3	CSVEDAPGDTQYF	TGCAGCGTTGAAGACGCCCCGGGAGATACGCAGTATTTT
few	TRBV5-6	-	TRBJ1-3	CASSGDPTRENTIYF	TGTGCCAGCAGCGGGGACCCTACGCGGGAAAACACCATATATTTT
-	TRBV3-1/TRBV3-2	TRBD2	TRBJ2-1	CASSQAGLAGGYNEQFF	TGTGCCAGCAGCCAAGCAGGACTAGCGGGAGGGTACAATGAGCAGTTCTTC
once	TRBV7-9	-	TRBJ2-7	CASSRHELYEQYF	TGTGCCAGCAGCCGCCATGAGCTTTACGAGCAGTACTTC
-	TRBV2	TRBD2	TRBJ2-1	CASSGLAVRNEQFF	TGTGCCAGCAGTGGACTAGCGGTACGGAATGAGCAGTTCTTC